The 27 T cell receptor beta chains given below trace back to one sample, sequenced in a study of control samples from healthy donors and cancer patients. Some clones are missing from TCRdb's copy, which holds only in-frame ones; the method was immunoSEQ multiplex PCR. The repertoire has roughly 14,000 clones, more than 75% of them found once; the top ten carry around a tenth. Sequencing was performed on PBMCs. Every receptor here comes from a woman aged 70-85 years with colorectal cancer.

The V gene is TRBV10-3, the J gene TRBJ1-1, with D hard to call. CDR1 and CDR2 from the germline V gene are ENHRY and SYGVKD. Between the trimmed V and J ends, which lost 6 bases and 0 bases, there was a span of 5 bases. This CDR3 has 12 amino acids. CDR3 sequence (DNA): TGTGCCATCAGCCGATTGAACACTGAAGCTTTCTTT. This sequence encodes CAISRLNTEAFF.

The chain combines TRBV5-1 with TRBJ1-4, with D possibly being TRBD1 (6 bases). Trimming shortened V by 4 bases and J by 7 bases, and 17 bases separated the two germline ends. CDR1 is SGHRS and CDR2 is YFSETQ in the germline V gene. The CDR3 spans 15 residues. CDR3 sequence reads: CASSVQGGDTEKLFF. CDR3 nucleotides: TGCGCCAGCAGCGTACAGGGTGGGGATACTGAAAAACTGTTTTTT.

The CDR3 protein is CASSPGTANEKLFF. The DNA for the CDR3 is TGTGCCAGCAGCCCCGGGACAGCTAATGAAAAACTGTTTTTT. The J gene is TRBJ1-4, the V gene TRBV6-6, with 7 bases that match TRBD1. Germline V lookup: CDR1 MNHNY, CDR2 SVGAGI (reference sequence). CDR3 length equals 14 residues. Losses at the gene ends were 6 bases for V and 3 bases for J; bases not matched to a gene: 4.

The J gene is TRBJ2-3, the V gene TRBV7-2; D is tentatively TRBD1 or TRBD2 (5 bases each). Germline lookup yields CDR1 SGHTA and CDR2 FQGNSA. The CDR3 contains 13 residues. V lost 5 bases and J 5 bases, leaving 11 bases between the germline ends. The CDR3 is CASSRGVRDTQYF. DNA of the CDR3: TGTGCCAGCAGCCGAGGGGTCAGAGATACGCAGTATTTT.

The V call is TRBV5-1, the J call TRBJ1-4; D gene unclear. This CDR3 has 14 amino acids. CDR1 is SGHRS, CDR2 YFSETQ, per germline. Trimming removed 5 bases at V and 7 bases at J, with 15 bases between. CDR3 sequence reads: CASRTRGGGEKLFF. The CDR3, as DNA: TGCGCCAGCAGGACGCGGGGTGGTGGTGAAAAACTGTTTTTT.

The chain employs TRBV7-2 and TRBJ2-3; D could derive from TRBD1 or TRBD2 (6 bases each). CDR3 length equals 15 residues. Germline V lookup: CDR1 SGHTA, CDR2 FQGNSA. V lost 6 bases, J lost 1 base, and 14 bases lay in between. Here the CDR3 DNA reads TGTGCCAGCAGACTTAGGGGGGTAGGCACAGATACGCAGTATTTT. Translated: CASRLRGVGTDTQYF.

V gene TRBV27 combines with J gene TRBJ1-5; D gene uncertain. The germline V gene encodes CDR1 MNHEY and CDR2 SMNVEV (reference sequence). The CDR3 is 15 residues long. Trimming shortened V by 2 bases and J by 0 bases, and 8 bases separated the two germline ends. For the CDR3, the DNA is TGTGCCAGCAGTTTAGGTCGGCTTAGCAATCAGCCCCAGCATTTT. Encoded protein: CASSLGRLSNQPQHF.

The CDR3 coding sequence is TGTGCCAGCAGCTTAAACTATGGCTACACCTTC. Protein product: CASSLNYGYTF. The chain recombines TRBV7-9 with TRBJ1-2; D gene uncertain. The CDR3 has 11 residues. The V gene's germline CDR1 is SEHNR and CDR2 FQNEAQ (reference sequence). The V gene lost 2 bases and the J gene lost 2 bases, with 0 bases spanning the gap.

The rearrangement uses TRBV6-5 and TRBJ2-1; 7 bases are a match to TRBD2. J was trimmed by 4 bases and V by 10 bases; bases with no gene match: 7. The CDR3 has 13 amino acids. CDR1 and CDR2 from the germline V gene are MNHEY and SVGAGI. CDR3 region: CAMSGTTYNEQFF. The CDR3 DNA is TGTGCCATGAGTGGGACTACTTACAATGAGCAGTTCTTC.

This chain joins TRBV6-5 and TRBJ2-7; 11 bases agree with TRBD1. Germline lookup yields CDR1 MNHEY and CDR2 SVGAGI. There are 16 residues in the CDR3. The V segment lost 2 bases and the J segment 2 bases; nucleotides outside the gene matches: 5. The CDR3: CASSYRPGQGAYEQYF. The DNA for the CDR3 is TGTGCCAGCAGTTACCGACCGGGACAGGGGGCCTACGAGCAGTACTTC.

The chain combines TRBV19 with TRBJ1-4; TRBD1 agrees at 7 bases. CDR1 LNHDA and CDR2 SQIVND come from the germline V gene (reference sequence). The CDR3 totals 14 residues. The V segment lost 7 bases and the J segment 7 bases; nucleotides outside the gene matches: 9. The CDR3 DNA follows: TGTGCCAGTAAACACAGGGGCAGCCGTGAAAAACTGTTTTTT. Its protein product is CASKHRGSREKLFF. The full variable domain, with the rest looked up from reference TRBV19 and TRBJ1-4, is DGGITQSPKYLFRKEGQNVTLSCEQNLNHDAMYWYRQDPGQGLRLIYYSQIVNDFQKGDIAEGYSVSREKKESFPLTVTSAQKNPTAFYLCASKHRGSREKLFFGSGTQLSVL.

This clone was detected only once. V usage is TRBV13 and J usage is TRBJ2-3, with TRBD2 matching 8 bases. Germline values: CDR1 PRHDT, CDR2 FYEKMQ (reference sequence). The CDR3 runs to 15 residues. V lost 0 bases, J lost 6 bases, and 5 bases stayed unmatched. The CDR3 loop is CASSLGAGVSDTQYF. The CDR3 coding sequence is TGTGCCAGCAGCTTAGGAGCGGGAGTTAGTGATACGCAGTATTTT.

This sequence joins TRBV19 and TRBJ1-1; 8 nucleotides align to TRBD1. The CDR3 length is 15 residues. The ends lost 6 bases at V and 0 bases at J; junction bases unmatched: 6. CDR1 is LNHDA, CDR2 SQIVND, per germline (reference sequence). This CDR3 reads CASSRTGIVNTEAFF. The CDR3 nucleotides read TGTGCCAGTAGCCGGACAGGGATAGTGAACACTGAAGCTTTCTTT.

The gene calls are TRBV5-1 and TRBJ1-6; the match to TRBD1 covers 7 bases. The CDR3 runs to 16 residues. Germline CDR1 SGHRS, CDR2 YFSETQ. The trim removed 4 bases at V and 0 bases at J, leaving 4 bases unmatched. The CDR3 coding sequence is TGCGCCAGCAGCCCGGACAGGAGCTCCTATAATTCACCCCTCCACTTT. Translating it yields CASSPDRSSYNSPLHF. Full variable domain (remainder filled in from reference TRBV5-1 and TRBJ1-6): KAGVTQTPRYLIKTRGQQVTLSCSPISGHRSVSWYQQTPGQGLQFLFEYFSETQRNKGNFPGRFSGRQFSNSRSEMNVSTLELGDSALYLCASSPDRSSYNSPLHFGNGTRLTVT.

This clone was recorded only once. The CDR3 sequence: CASRVDGKGYNEQFF. DNA of the CDR3: TGTGCCAGCAGGGTTGACGGGAAGGGCTACAATGAGCAGTTCTTC. The V call is TRBV5-8, the J call TRBJ2-1, with a tentative D call TRBD2 (5 bases). V lost 5 bases and J lost 3, with 15 bases in between. This CDR3 comprises 15 residues. Germline V lookup: CDR1 SGHTS, CDR2 YDEGEE.

This clone is a singleton in its sample. CDR3 amino acids: CASSITQGTSGRNEQYF. The CDR3 DNA sequence: TGTGCCAGCTCAATCACTCAAGGGACTAGCGGGAGGAACGAGCAGTACTTC. The chain combines TRBV18 with TRBJ2-7, with 15 bases matching TRBD2. The CDR3 spans 17 residues. The germline V gene has CDR1 KGHSH and CDR2 LQKENI. J gave up 5 bases and V 5 bases, and 10 bases lay outside the gene matches.

The chain uses TRBV6-5 and TRBJ1-6; no definite D call. The CDR3 consists of 15 residues. Between the trimmed V and J ends, which lost 1 base and 0 bases, there was a span of 4 bases. The V gene's germline CDR1 is MNHEY and CDR2 SVGAGI. The CDR3 here is CASSYWSSYNSPLHF. In nucleotides, the CDR3 is TGTGCCAGCAGTTACTGGAGCTCCTATAATTCACCCCTCCACTTT.

The V call is TRBV4-1, the J call TRBJ2-5, with a tentative D call TRBD2 (5 bases). Looked up from germline, CDR1 is MGHRA and CDR2 is YSYEKL. V dropped 1 base and J dropped 1 base, with 13 bases sitting between them. CDR3 size: 16 residues. The CDR3 coding sequence is TGCGCCAGCAGCCAAGGGTGGGGAGCGCGCCAAGAGACCCAGTACTTC. Translated, it gives CASSQGWGARQETQYF.

The V and J genes are TRBV6-5 and TRBJ2-1; 10 nucleotides match TRBD2. The CDR3 has 15 amino acids. The V segment lost 7 bases and the J segment 10 bases; nucleotides outside the gene matches: 13. Germline V gene sequence: CDR1 MNHEY, CDR2 SVGAGI. CDR3 protein: CASKVSSGGAREQFF. The CDR3 bases are TGTGCCAGCAAAGTAAGCAGCGGGGGGGCTAGGGAGCAGTTCTTC.

The genes are TRBV6-2 or TRBV6-3 and TRBJ1-2, with 9 bases fitting TRBD1. With V trimmed by 2 bases and J by 6 bases, 7 bases remained unmatched. The CDR3 length is 15 residues. The germline V gene encodes CDR1 MNHEY and CDR2 SVGEGT. The CDR3 region has the DNA TGTGCCAGCAGTTACCTGGACAGGGGATCCCATGGCTACACCTTC. Translated: CASSYLDRGSHGYTF.

The genes are TRBV6-2 or TRBV6-3 and TRBJ1-3, with D maybe TRBD1 (5 bases). The CDR3 runs to 16 residues. Germline V lookup: CDR1 MNHEY, CDR2 SVGEGT. V was trimmed by 2 bases and J by 3 bases, leaving 14 bases between them. CDR3 nucleotide sequence: TGTGCCAGCAGTTACCACGACATCGACAGTGGAAACACCATATATTTT. This gives the protein CASSYHDIDSGNTIYF.

The CDR3 is CASSLVDSGLPYEQYF. The DNA of the CDR3 is TGTGCCAGCAGCTTAGTGGATAGCGGGCTCCCCTACGAGCAGTACTTC. The rearrangement uses TRBV11-2 and TRBJ2-7; 7 nucleotides align to TRBD2. Germline CDR1 and CDR2: SGHAT and FQNNGV. This CDR3 has 16 amino acids. V was pared by 1 base and J by 2 bases, with 8 bases of the junction left unmatched.

The chain has TRBV24-1 and TRBJ2-7; 7 nucleotides match TRBD1. CDR1 and CDR2 (germline): KGHDR, SFDVKD. This CDR3 region has 15 residues. V shed 3 bases and J 0 bases; nucleotides not matched to a gene: 4. CDR3 nucleotide sequence: TGTGCCACCAGTGATGGCCCAGGGGGCTCCTACGAGCAGTACTTC. This translates into CATSDGPGGSYEQYF.

For the CDR3, the DNA is TGTGCCACCAGCAGAGGGGCTAGCGGGGACAATGAGCAGTTCTTC. Translation: CATSRGASGDNEQFF. The chain joins TRBV15 to TRBJ2-1, with 9 bases identical to TRBD2. The ends lost 1 base at V and 5 bases at J; junction bases unmatched: 3. The CDR3 has 15 amino acids. Germline V gene lookup returns CDR1 LNHNV and CDR2 YYDKDF (reference sequence).

This clone was recorded only once. The chain has TRBV3-1 (or the pseudogene TRBV3-2) and TRBJ1-1; 8 nucleotides match TRBD1. The CDR3 is 13 residues long. The V and J ends lost 4 bases and 5 bases, in that order; junction bases with no gene match: 3. The germline V gene has CDR1 LGHDT and CDR2 YNNKEL (reference sequence). The CDR3 DNA is TGTGCCAGCAGCCTACAGGGGGGGACTGAAGCTTTCTTT. Its protein is CASSLQGGTEAFF.

The V and J genes are TRBV13 and TRBJ1-4, with D perhaps TRBD1 (6 bases). CDR3 length equals 13 residues. Trimming took 4 bases from V and 7 from J, leaving 10 bases between them. Looked up from germline, CDR1 is PRHDT and CDR2 is FYEKMQ (reference sequence). The CDR3 is CASSSRTVEKLFF. CDR3 nucleotide sequence: TGTGCCAGCAGCTCCCGGACAGTTGAAAAACTGTTTTTT.

V gene TRBV6-5 combines with J gene TRBJ2-7; D is undetermined. From germline, CDR1 is MNHEY and CDR2 SVGAGI. The ends were cut back, 8 bases at V and 4 bases at J, with 18 bases in the middle. The length of the CDR3 is 14 residues. The CDR3 DNA sequence: TGTGCCAGCGACAATATGGAAGGGAAGTACGAGCAGTACTTC. Protein product: CASDNMEGKYEQYF.